These T cell receptor beta chains were read from a single sample in a study of blood T cell repertoires in COVID-19. The data were produced by immunoSEQ multiplex PCR, yet TCRdb's version contains in-frame clones alone and is incomplete. The sample records some 80,000 clones, approximately 88% being singletons. The sample comprised peripheral blood. These receptors all come from a woman aged 80 or over with active or convalescent COVID-19. The CDR3 runs from the conserved cysteine through the conserved F or W. A D gene is named only where the DNA matches it firmly. Clone size is shown for a subset of rows, as once, few, many or a class of expanded clone.

j_call v_call d_call clone_size cdr3_aa cdr3_nt
TRBJ2-1 TRBV7-9 TRBD2 - CASSLGTSGNNEQFF TGTGCCAGCAGCTTGGGGACTAGCGGGAACAATGAGCAGTTCTTC
TRBJ2-7 TRBV7-2 - - CASSLVYGQTYEQYF TGTGCCAGCAGCTTAGTGTATGGACAGACCTACGAGCAGTACTTC
TRBJ1-2 TRBV5-1 TRBD1 - CASSLETGGTGYTF TGCGCCAGCAGCCTTGAGACAGGGGGAACTGGCTACACCTTC
TRBJ2-7 TRBV6-2/TRBV6-3 TRBD1 - CASSPTGESSYEQYF TGTGCCAGCAGTCCCACAGGGGAGAGCTCCTACGAGCAGTACTTC
TRBJ2-1 TRBV11-3 - - CASSSYSGGAGGDEQFF TGTGCCAGCAGCTCTTACTCCGGCGGGGCAGGTGGGGATGAGCAGTTCTTC
TRBJ2-1 TRBV19 TRBD1 - CASSPLTGTEQFF TGTGCCAGTAGTCCCTTGACAGGGACTGAGCAGTTCTTC
TRBJ1-1 TRBV7-9 - - CASSFPRRDAEAFF TGTGCCAGCAGCTTCCCCCGGAGGGACGCTGAAGCTTTCTTT
TRBJ2-3 TRBV4-3 - - CASSRELTGDTQYF TGCGCCAGCAGCCGAGAACTAACGGGAGATACGCAGTATTTT
TRBJ2-5 TRBV6-5 TRBD1 - CASSLGTGVETQYF TGTGCCAGCAGCCTGGGGACAGGGGTAGAGACCCAGTACTTC
TRBJ2-7 TRBV7-3 - - CASSQAGQPFYEQYF TGTGCCAGCAGCCAGGCGGGTCAGCCTTTCTACGAGCAGTACTTC
TRBJ2-2 TRBV2 - - CASGPDSPPGELFF TGTGCCAGCGGGCCCGACAGTCCCCCCGGGGAGCTGTTTTTT
TRBJ2-3 TRBV6-5 TRBD2 - CASSYPSGGADTQYF TGTGCCAGCAGTTACCCGAGCGGGGGGGCAGATACGCAGTATTTT
TRBJ2-5 TRBV3-1/TRBV3-2 TRBD1 - CASSQQGAETQYF TGTGCCAGCAGCCAACAGGGGGCCGAGACCCAGTACTTC
TRBJ1-1 TRBV5-1 - - CASSLPGQPNTEAFF TGCGCCAGCAGCTTGCCGGGACAACCGAACACTGAAGCTTTCTTT
TRBJ1-2 TRBV7-9 - - CASRPGRNYGYTF TGTGCCAGCAGGCCAGGGAGGAACTATGGCTACACCTTC
TRBJ2-3 TRBV4-3 - - CASSQEARRTDTQYF TGCGCCAGCAGCCAAGAAGCTCGCCGCACAGATACGCAGTATTTT
TRBJ2-3 TRBV2 TRBD2 - CASSELAGGPVTQYF TGTGCCAGCAGTGAACTAGCGGGAGGCCCGGTTACGCAGTATTTT
TRBJ2-2 TRBV7-2 TRBD1 - CASSLGRTGAGGELFF TGTGCCAGCAGCTTAGGGCGGACAGGGGCAGGCGGGGAGCTGTTTTTT
TRBJ1-2 TRBV4-1 - - CASSQGSGVGYTF TGCGCCAGCAGCCAAGGGTCAGGGGTTGGCTACACCTTC
TRBJ1-1 TRBV5-4 TRBD1 - CASSFGTGGTEAFF TGTGCCAGCAGCTTCGGGACAGGGGGCACTGAAGCTTTCTTT
TRBJ2-7 TRBV7-9 TRBD1 - CASSLATGGPANEQYF TGTGCCAGCAGCTTAGCTACAGGGGGCCCAGCGAACGAGCAGTACTTC
TRBJ1-1 TRBV28 - - CASIISGRNTEAFF TGTGCCAGCATCATTTCGGGGAGGAACACTGAAGCTTTCTTT
TRBJ2-1 TRBV18 - - CASSLGGGNYNEQFF TGTGCCAGCTCACTCGGAGGGGGCAACTACAATGAGCAGTTCTTC
TRBJ2-7 TRBV7-3 - - CASSPGGSASYEQYF TGTGCCAGCAGCCCCGGGGGTAGCGCGTCTTACGAGCAGTACTTC
TRBJ2-1 TRBV14 - few CASSQQGYNEQFF TGTGCCAGCAGCCAACAGGGATACAATGAGCAGTTCTTC
TRBJ2-7 TRBV21-1 - few CASSKLGALPRSF TGTGCCAGCAGCAAACTGGGGGCCCTTCCACGTAGCTTC
TRBJ1-1 TRBV28 - - CASRDLGRGLSEAFF TGTGCCAGCAGGGACCTCGGTAGGGGACTTTCTGAAGCTTTCTTT
TRBJ2-1 TRBV12-1 - - CASSFRVTGAGSSYNEQFF TGTGCCAGCAGCTTTCGCGTGACAGGGGCGGGGAGCTCCTACAATGAGCAGTTCTTC
TRBJ1-2 TRBV6-5 TRBD1 - CASSYSMERGHGYTF TGTGCCAGCAGTTACTCTATGGAGAGGGGGCATGGCTACACCTTC
TRBJ2-2 TRBV3-1/TRBV3-2 - - CASSHDRTPNTGELFF TGTGCCAGCAGCCATGACAGAACTCCAAACACCGGGGAGCTGTTTTTT
TRBJ1-6 TRBV10-3 TRBD1 few CAISESPGQGSNSPLHF TGTGCCATCAGTGAGTCCCCGGGACAGGGGTCTAATTCACCCCTCCACTTT
TRBJ1-1 TRBV7-9 - once CASSPRAGFLTEAFF TGTGCCAGCAGCCCCCGGGCAGGGTTTTTGACTGAAGCTTTCTTT
TRBJ2-7 TRBV28 TRBD1 - CASSYDRATYEQYF TGTGCCAGCAGCTACGACAGGGCTACCTACGAGCAGTACTTC
TRBJ2-3 TRBV7-9 - few CASSLAKSTDTQYF TGTGCCAGCAGTTTGGCCAAGTCCACAGATACGCAGTATTTT
TRBJ2-1 TRBV20-1 - - CSASARGLRNEQFF TGCAGTGCTAGTGCGAGAGGGTTGCGCAATGAGCAGTTCTTC
TRBJ2-5 TRBV24-1 TRBD2 - CATSETGGGQETQYF TGTGCCACCAGTGAGACGGGAGGGGGGCAAGAGACCCAGTACTTC
TRBJ2-7 TRBV6-2/TRBV6-3 TRBD1 - CASSWDSEGSEQYF TGTGCCAGCAGTTGGGACAGCGAAGGGAGCGAGCAGTACTTC
TRBJ2-3 TRBV5-1 - - CASSSGRAGPTDTQYF TGCGCCAGCAGCTCCGGCAGGGCGGGGCCCACAGATACGCAGTATTTT
TRBJ2-1 TRBV5-1 - - CASSPEAGDNEQFF TGCGCCAGCAGCCCGGAAGCAGGGGACAATGAGCAGTTCTTC
TRBJ1-1 TRBV11-2 - - CASSPRILNTEAFF TGTGCCAGCAGCCCCAGGATTTTGAACACTGAAGCTTTCTTT